This T cell receptor beta chain was observed in a study of blood T cell repertoires in COVID-19. This clone was recorded many times. Original analysis: Reference gene primer amplification gave estimated nucleated cell counts. Libraries were prepared by immunoSEQ multiplex PCR; TCRdb keeps only in-frame clonotypes and omits some of them. V and J calls and clone size follow that table, whereas D and trimming were derived from the DNA. The sample contains some 260,000 clones, 75% to 95% of which appear only once. Participant age was roughly 18 to 90 years, and participants resided in 20 to 30 US areas. Clinical histories supplied by participants themselves formed the basis of cohort assignment. The study counted Cohort 3 donors as recovered given two negative PCRs, clearance, or symptom resolution. The V end lost 3 bases, the J end lost 6 bases, and 14 bases lay between the germline ends. The CDR3 has 14 amino acids. Germline values: CDR1 MGHDK, CDR2 SYGVNS.

The chain uses TRBV25-1 and TRBJ1-2; a weak D match, TRBD1 (5 bases). The sequenced sample consisted of PBMCs or T cells enriched from blood (not recorded which). This TCR was recovered from a woman aged 18-29 years who had recovered from COVID-19. CDR3 nucleotides: TGTGCCAGCAGTGAGTCGGGGGAGGTGGATGGCTACACCTTC. As protein: CASSESGEVDGYTF.